These 28 T cell receptor beta chains were all obtained from the same sample, sequenced in a study of shared clonotypes between healthy human individuals. The method was immunoSEQ multiplex PCR; TCRdb's version includes in-frame clones alone and lacks a portion of them. The data contain over 850,000 clones, more than 75% of them singletons. Sequencing used memory CD4+ T cells from PBMCs. Subset specified: CD45RA-negative fraction. These receptor sequences come from a man aged 18 to 30 in good health. Some clones in this sample may be carry-over from other donors' samples.

Of note for this clone: A read error may be the cause here, since a much bigger clone is one base away. The chain recombines TRBV6-1 with TRBJ2-7, with D possibly matching TRBD1 (6 bases). The germline CDR1 and CDR2 sequences are MNHNS and SASEGT. This CDR3 has 14 amino acids. The CDR3 DNA reads as TGTGTCAGACATACAGGGTACGATCGAGGCGAGCAGTACTTC. Translation: CVRHTGYDRGEQYF.

The chain has TRBV29-1 and TRBJ1-2; D not resolved. The V end lost 6 bases, the J end lost 1 base, and 18 bases lay between the germline ends. This CDR3 contains 15 residues. Germline CDR1 SQVTM, CDR2 ANQGSEA. The chain's CDR3 is CSVDLQSGVNYGYTF. The CDR3 nucleotides are TGCAGCGTAGACCTCCAGAGTGGGGTTAACTATGGCTACACCTTC.

The V and J genes are TRBV6-1 and TRBJ2-5, with D tentatively TRBD1 (6 bases). Trimming shortened V by 5 bases and J by 3 bases, and 13 bases separated the two germline ends. The CDR3 contains 14 residues. From germline, CDR1 is MNHNS and CDR2 SASEGT. The CDR3 loop is CASSPPWTEETQYF. Here the CDR3 DNA reads TGTGCCAGCAGTCCCCCTTGGACAGAAGAGACCCAGTACTTC.

This clone appeared many times. The V call is TRBV6-4, the J call TRBJ2-7; D is possibly TRBD2 (5 bases). V gave up 4 bases and J gave up 2 bases, with 9 bases separating them. The CDR3 is 13 amino acids. The V gene's germline CDR1 is MRHNA and CDR2 SNTAGT. The CDR3 loop is CASSGRGTYEQYF. For the CDR3, the DNA is TGTGCCAGCAGTGGCAGAGGGACCTACGAGCAGTACTTC.

This clone was seen at least ten times. The chain has TRBV7-8 and TRBJ2-1, with TRBD2 as a possible D gene (6 bases). The CDR3 has 20 residues. Trimming cost V 0 bases and J 0 bases, with 21 bases left between them. The germline gives CDR1 SGHVS, CDR2 FQNEAQ. The CDR3 reads CASSLASGSHQRSSYNEQFF. In nucleotides, the CDR3 is TGTGCCAGCAGCTTAGCTAGCGGCAGTCATCAGCGGAGCTCCTACAATGAGCAGTTCTTC.

This clone was counted between two and nine times. The chain joins TRBV5-1 to TRBJ2-1, with D unclear. Trimming shortened V by 1 base and J by 6 bases, and 11 bases separated the two germline ends. CDR3 size: 14 residues. Germline lookup yields CDR1 SGHRS and CDR2 YFSETQ. The CDR3 region is CASSLNGPRNEQFF. The CDR3 region has the DNA TGCGCCAGCAGCTTGAACGGTCCGCGCAATGAGCAGTTCTTC.

This chain joins TRBV2 and TRBJ2-7; TRBD1 matches 7 bases. V dropped 8 bases and J dropped 1; count of bases not matched to a gene: 8. The CDR3 loop spans 14 amino acids. From germline, CDR1 is SNHLY and CDR2 FYNNEI. CDR3 sequence: CASHRTGSSYEQYF. CDR3 coding DNA: TGTGCCAGCCACCGGACAGGTTCTTCCTACGAGCAGTACTTC.

The chain combines TRBV28 with TRBJ2-3; 11 nucleotides agree with TRBD2. Germline CDR1 MDHEN, CDR2 SYDVKM. With V trimmed by 6 bases and J by 6 bases, 8 bases remained unmatched. The CDR3 is 15 residues long. The chain's CDR3 is CASRQTWTSGDTQYF. DNA of the CDR3: TGTGCCAGCAGACAAACTTGGACTAGCGGGGATACGCAGTATTTT.

There are a few counts of this clone. The J gene is TRBJ2-1, the V gene TRBV7-2, with TRBD2 matching 7 bases. Germline CDR1 is SGHTA and CDR2 is FQGNSA. This CDR3 contains 15 residues. V dropped 5 bases and J dropped 10; count of bases not matched to a gene: 14. CDR3 sequence: CASSQTSASAWEQFF. As DNA, the CDR3 is TGTGCCAGCAGCCAAACTAGCGCCTCCGCCTGGGAGCAGTTCTTC.

The V call is TRBV7-9, the J call TRBJ2-1, with D unresolved. The V gene's germline CDR1 is SEHNR and CDR2 FQNEAQ (reference sequence). This CDR3 comprises 14 residues. The ends were cut back, 5 bases at V and 2 bases at J, with 10 bases in the middle. The CDR3 sequence: CASSRPQPYNEQFF. Here the CDR3 DNA reads TGTGCCAGCAGCCGCCCCCAACCCTACAATGAGCAGTTCTTC.

This clone was observed a handful of times. The chain joins TRBV4-2 to TRBJ2-4, with D uncertain. Trimming took 0 bases from V and 1 from J, leaving 13 bases between them. CDR1 and CDR2 from the germline V gene are LGHNA and YNFKEQ. This CDR3 has 17 residues. The CDR3 region has the DNA TGTGCCAGCAGCCAAGATGAACGGAGCTGGGCCAAAAACATTCAGTACTTC. Translated: CASSQDERSWAKNIQYF.

This clone was picked up one time. V gene TRBV2 combines with J gene TRBJ1-5; D not certain. The V end was cut by 4 bases, the J end by 4 bases, with 5 bases between. The CDR3 has 12 residues. CDR1 is SNHLY and CDR2 is FYNNEI in the germline V gene. This CDR3 reads CASSALNQPQHF. In DNA form, the CDR3 reads TGTGCCAGCAGTGCATTAAATCAGCCCCAGCATTTT. Combining the CDR3 with reference TRBV2 and TRBJ1-5 gives the whole variable domain EPEVTQTPSHQVTQMGQEVILRCVPISNHLYFYWYRQILGQKVEFLVSFYNNEISEKSEIFDDQFSVERPDGSNFTLKIRSTKLEDSAMYFCASSALNQPQHFGDGTRLSIL.

The V call is TRBV5-1, the J call TRBJ2-7; TRBD1 matches 9 bases. The germline CDR1 and CDR2 sequences are SGHRS and YFSETQ. The V gene end was trimmed by 5 bases and the J gene end by 3 bases; junction bases not matched to a gene: 9. The CDR3 is 15 residues long. CDR3 in amino acids: CASRARDRADYEQYF. CDR3 nucleotides: TGCGCCAGCAGAGCTCGGGACAGGGCCGACTACGAGCAGTACTTC.

Of note for this clone: Other DNA sequences within the sample encode an identical CDR3. This sequence joins TRBV18 and TRBJ2-1; 10 bases match TRBD1. Germline V lookup: CDR1 KGHSH, CDR2 LQKENI. This CDR3 contains 15 residues. The V segment lost 3 bases and the J segment 4 bases; nucleotides outside the gene matches: 3. The CDR3 region has the DNA TGTGCCAGCTCACCGGGACAGGGGCCTTACAATGAGCAGTTCTTC. This gives the protein CASSPGQGPYNEQFF.

This clone was observed a single time. This chain joins TRBV18 and TRBJ2-7; no clear D gene. Germline V gene data show CDR1 as KGHSH and CDR2 as LQKENI. The CDR3 has 13 residues. Trimming took 5 bases from V and 11 from J, leaving 19 bases between them. CDR3 nucleotides: TGTGCCAGCTCAACTCAAACCAAACGTGATAAGTACTTC. Its translation: CASSTQTKRDKYF. Complete variable domain (other parts from reference TRBV18 and TRBJ2-7): NAGVMQNPRHLVRRRGQEARLRCSPMKGHSHVYWYRQLPEEGLKFMVYLQKENIIDESGMPKERFSAEFPKEGPSILRIQQVVRGDSAAYFCASSTQTKRDKYFGPGTRLTVT.

This chain joins TRBV5-6 and TRBJ2-1, with 10 bases that match TRBD1. The germline gives CDR1 SGHDT, CDR2 YYEEEE. Trimming at V came to 2 bases and at J to 4 bases, leaving 6 bases not matched to a gene. The CDR3 consists of 16 residues. This CDR3 is CASSFRQGQGYNEQFF. CDR3 bases: TGTGCCAGCAGCTTTCGACAGGGACAGGGGTACAATGAGCAGTTCTTC.

V gene TRBV6-1 combines with J gene TRBJ1-2; 8 nucleotides line up with TRBD1. V dropped 6 bases and J dropped 2; count of bases not matched to a gene: 8. The CDR3 length is 15 residues. The germline gives CDR1 MNHNS, CDR2 SASEGT. The CDR3 bases are TGTGCCAGCAGCCTAAACAGGGGGGAGAACTATGGCTACACCTTC. Amino acid sequence: CASSLNRGENYGYTF.

This clone was found a few times. Here the CDR3 omits its conserved ending phenylalanine or tryptophan, so a read error is the likely source. The DNA is omitted, as the CDR3 cannot be located on it reliably, and the CDR3 follows TCRdb's listing. The chain has TRBV19 and TRBJ2-7. CDR1 and CDR2 from the germline V gene are LNHDA and SQIVND (reference sequence). The CDR3 is 8 residues long, counting both termini. CDR3 sequence reads: CASRGPHS.

V usage is TRBV10-1 and J usage is TRBJ1-1; D possibly corresponds to TRBD1 (5 bases). Looked up from germline, CDR1 is WNHNN and CDR2 is SYGVQD (reference sequence). Deletions cut 0 bases from V and 5 bases from J, with 10 bases between. The CDR3 has 14 residues. CDR3 region: CASSESTQGTEAFF. In DNA, the CDR3 is TGCGCCAGCAGTGAGTCGACCCAGGGTACTGAAGCTTTCTTT.

This CDR3 is CASSSGGQAFF. The CDR3 nucleotides are TGTGCCAGCAGCTCCGGGGGTCAAGCTTTCTTT. This chain links TRBV6-5 with TRBJ1-1; perhaps TRBD1 as D (5 bases). The CDR3 is made up of 11 amino acids. Trimming stripped 6 bases from V and 9 bases from J, with 11 bases between. Germline lookup yields CDR1 MNHEY and CDR2 SVGAGI.

At least ten counts were recorded for this clone. The rearrangement joins TRBV6-6 to TRBJ2-5; 7 bases agree with TRBD2. This CDR3 region has 12 residues. Germline V CDR1 and CDR2: MNHNY, SVGAGI (reference sequence). Trimming removed 8 bases from V and 3 bases from J; junction bases left unmatched: 3. The CDR3 region is CASGLAEETQYF. The CDR3 bases are TGTGCCAGCGGGCTAGCGGAAGAGACCCAGTACTTC.

At least ten counts were recorded for this clone. The genes are TRBV19 and TRBJ1-2; D remains unclear. This CDR3 has 19 amino acids. Trimming cost V 0 bases and J 2 bases, with 22 bases left between them. CDR1 and CDR2 (germline): LNHDA, SQIVND (reference sequence). The CDR3 DNA reads as TGTGCCAGTAGTATAGATCACCGGCCAGGTGGCTCGCCCAACTATGGCTACACCTTC. This encodes CASSIDHRPGGSPNYGYTF.

This clone was counted only a few times. V usage is TRBV9 and J usage is TRBJ2-3; 9 nucleotides align to TRBD2. Germline V gene data show CDR1 as SGDLS and CDR2 as YYNGEE. Losses at the gene ends were 4 bases for V and 9 bases for J; bases not matched to a gene: 15. This CDR3 has 16 residues. DNA for the CDR3: TGTGCCAGCAGCTCCCCACGCGGGAGGGCTCGTCGGACGCAGTATTTT. It codes for CASSSPRGRARRTQYF.

The chain combines TRBV5-6 with TRBJ2-7; 7 nucleotides align to TRBD2. Germline values: CDR1 SGHDT, CDR2 YYEEEE. V shed 3 bases, J shed 0 bases, and the junction held 15 bases outside the gene matches. This CDR3 has 18 amino acids. The CDR3 region has the DNA TGTGCCAGCAGCTCAATAGCGGGTGTATTTGTTAACTCCTACGAGCAGTACTTC. Translated, it gives CASSSIAGVFVNSYEQYF.

This chain uses TRBV7-3 with TRBJ2-5; D is undetermined. V shed 6 bases and J shed 4 bases, with 15 bases lying between them. The CDR3 is made up of 14 amino acids. Germline CDR1 reads SGHTA; CDR2 reads FQGTGA. CDR3 residues: CASSRDPSGETQYF. CDR3 DNA: TGTGCCAGCAGTCGCGACCCATCGGGAGAGACCCAGTACTTC.

The chain recombines TRBV5-4 with TRBJ2-3; 8 bases are a match to TRBD2. Germline values: CDR1 SGHNT, CDR2 YYREEE (reference sequence). Losses at the gene ends were 4 bases for V and 12 bases for J; bases not matched to a gene: 10. There are 13 residues in the CDR3. The CDR3 sequence is CASSQKDREGQYF. DNA of the CDR3: TGTGCCAGCAGCCAAAAGGACCGGGAGGGACAGTATTTT.

In regard to this clone: A read error may be the cause here, since a much bigger clone is one base away. The chain uses TRBV6-1 and TRBJ1-2; D remains unclear. Germline V gives CDR1 MNHNS, CDR2 SASEGT. V was pared by 5 bases and J by 3 bases, with 7 bases between. The CDR3 extends over 12 amino acids. The chain's CDR3 is CASSPQDYGYTF. CDR3 DNA: TGTGCCAGCAGTCCCCAGGACTATGGCTACACCTTC.

This clone was counted only a few times. The chain is built from TRBV28 and TRBJ2-7; TRBD1 is a possible D gene (6 bases). CDR3 length: 12 residues. V gave up 10 bases and J gave up 7 bases, with 17 bases separating them. Germline V CDR1 and CDR2: MDHEN, SYDVKM. CDR3 residues: CATVDSSWEQYF. CDR3 nucleotide sequence: TGTGCCACCGTGGACAGTTCTTGGGAGCAGTACTTC.